This entry concerns a single T cell receptor (beta chain). Profiled with immunoSEQ multiplex PCR; TCRdb holds only in-frame clones, not every one. The repertoire holds roughly 170,000 clones, with just over 90% as singletons. The source of the sample is a study of control samples from healthy donors and cancer patients. The CDR3 loop spans 13 amino acids. Looked up from germline, CDR1 is SEHNR and CDR2 is FQNEAQ (reference sequence). The V end lost 8 bases, the J end lost 2 bases, and 11 bases lay between the germline ends. The chain uses TRBV7-9 and TRBJ2-3; D is perhaps TRBD2 (5 bases). The sequence came from a woman aged 60-75 years in good health. Sequencing input: blood. Here the CDR3 DNA reads TGTGCCAGCCGAAAGGAGGTCACAGATACGCAGTATTTT. Translation: CASRKEVTDTQYF.